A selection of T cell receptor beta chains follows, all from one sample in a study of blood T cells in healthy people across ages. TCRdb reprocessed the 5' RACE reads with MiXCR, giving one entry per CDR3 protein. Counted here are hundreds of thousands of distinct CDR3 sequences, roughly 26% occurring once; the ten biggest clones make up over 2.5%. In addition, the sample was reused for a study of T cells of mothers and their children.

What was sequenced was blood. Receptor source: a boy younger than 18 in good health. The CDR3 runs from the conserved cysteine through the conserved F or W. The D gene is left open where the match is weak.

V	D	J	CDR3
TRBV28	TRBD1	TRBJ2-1	CASSPPTGGRNEQFF
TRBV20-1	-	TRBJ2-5	CSARDLAYQETQYF
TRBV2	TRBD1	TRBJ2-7	CASIATGASVHEQYF
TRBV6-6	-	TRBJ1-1	CASGTGRKRGDTEAFF
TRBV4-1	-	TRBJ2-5	CASSQGGQFQETQYF
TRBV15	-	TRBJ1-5	CATSRDGREDQPQHF
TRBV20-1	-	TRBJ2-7	CSAREPSSYEQYF
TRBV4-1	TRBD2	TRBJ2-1	CASSRPGGNNEQFF
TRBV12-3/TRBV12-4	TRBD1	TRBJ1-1	CASSSTGIGDTEAFF
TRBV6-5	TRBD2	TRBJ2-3	CASSSRLAGSTDTQYF
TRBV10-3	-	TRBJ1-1	CAITPDRRTEAFF
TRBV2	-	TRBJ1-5	CASAGTNSNQPQHF
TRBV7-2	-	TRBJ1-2	CASSSYRSHGYTF
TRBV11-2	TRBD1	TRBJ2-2	CASSSGWKGQGNTGELFF
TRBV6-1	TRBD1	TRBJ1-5	CASSGTGLVGDQPQHF
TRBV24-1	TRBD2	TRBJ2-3	CAISGGGADTQYF
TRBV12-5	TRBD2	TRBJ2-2	CASGLAPGVRLAENTGELFF
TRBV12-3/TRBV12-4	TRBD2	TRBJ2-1	CASRPRVAGGEQFF
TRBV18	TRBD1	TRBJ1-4	CASSPGQERLFF
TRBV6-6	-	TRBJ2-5	CASSRVGSRYQETQYF
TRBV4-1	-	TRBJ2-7	CASRMRGGFYEQYF
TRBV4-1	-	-	CASSQDLGGEGETQYF
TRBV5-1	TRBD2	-	CASSSGSPHEQYF
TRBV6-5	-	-	CASSRGNEQYF
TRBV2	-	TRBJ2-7	CASKYRAHEQYF
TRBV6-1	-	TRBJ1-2	CASSGPFSGTGYGYTF
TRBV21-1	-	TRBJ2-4	CASSPGHHLAKNIQYF
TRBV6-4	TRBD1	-	CASSRDSHNEQFF
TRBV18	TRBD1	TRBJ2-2	CASSPRGQGFSNTGELFF
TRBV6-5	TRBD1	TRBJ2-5	CASSYGSGQMYQETQYF
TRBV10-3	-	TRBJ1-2	CAICVGAAGGENYGYTF
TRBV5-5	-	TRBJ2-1	CASSLTGAPQFF
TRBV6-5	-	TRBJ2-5	CASSYSNVQETQYF
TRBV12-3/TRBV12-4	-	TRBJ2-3	CASSRQKTDTQYF
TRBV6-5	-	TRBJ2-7	CASRRADSYEQYF
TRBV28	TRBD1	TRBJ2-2	CASGQTGGASGELFF
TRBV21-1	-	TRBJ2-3	CASSKVRTSGATDTQYF
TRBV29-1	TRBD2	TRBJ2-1	CSVKGGGYYNEQFF
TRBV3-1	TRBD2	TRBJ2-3	CASSHLTGTRADTQYF
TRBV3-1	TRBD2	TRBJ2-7	CASSQADGGLAGDYEQYF